The entry that follows covers one TCR beta chain sequence. CDR1 SGHVT and CDR2 SQSDAQ come from the germline V gene. The J segment lost 0 bases and the V segment lost 6 bases, leaving 7 bases of the junction unmatched. The CDR3 has 16 amino acids. Sequencing used immunoSEQ multiplex PCR; TCRdb keeps in-frame clones, though not all of them. The profile shows 700,000 or so clones, 75% to 90% of them singletons. This specimen comes from a study of shared T cell receptors in the human thymus. This same sample was also part of a study on human thymus T cells. That source reports: What related research reported was that thymic repertoires overlapped highly among unrelated individuals.

The sample comprised thymocytes. The TCR was taken from a girl less than two years old with a congenital heart defect. V and J are TRBV7-4 and TRBJ2-5; 10 nucleotides match TRBD2. The CDR3: CASRVTSGGDQETQYF. The DNA for the CDR3 is TGTGCCAGCAGGGTAACCAGCGGGGGGGACCAAGAGACCCAGTACTTC.